A selection of T cell receptor beta chains follows, all from one sample in a study of post-analysis software for immune sequencing data. TCRdb reanalysed the PCR reads using MiXCR and keeps one entry per CDR3 protein. The sample holds fewer than 850,000 distinct CDR3 sequences; approximately 30% are singletons and the top ten take approximately 0.6%. The sample was blood. These receptors were collected from a girl between 10 and 17 years old with multiple sclerosis. Both conserved end residues are part of each CDR3. D genes are given only for firm matches. Clone size is given for some rows only: seen once, a few or many times, or a class if the clone is expanded.

v_gene	j_gene	abundance	d_gene	CDR3aa	CDR3nt
TRBV29-1	TRBJ2-3	-	-	CNVVEGSDTQYF	TGCAACGTTGTGGAGGGGTCAGATACGCAGTATTTT
TRBV11-1	TRBJ2-1	-	-	CASSAGARQRDEQFF	TGTGCCAGCAGCGCCGGGGCCCGCCAGCGCGATGAGCAGTTCTTC
TRBV20-1	TRBJ2-3	many	TRBD2	CSAPLATDTQYF	TGCAGTGCTCCACTAGCGACAGATACGCAGTATTTT
TRBV5-1	TRBJ2-7	few	TRBD1	CASSFYPGQGLYF	TGCGCCAGCAGCTTTTACCCGGGACAGGGCCTGTACTTC
TRBV2	TRBJ2-1	-	-	CASSALRGHNEQFF	TGTGCCAGCAGCGCACTCCGGGGACACAATGAGCAGTTCTTC
TRBV3-1	TRBJ2-7	-	TRBD2	CASSHDASGEYEQYF	TGTGCCAGCAGCCATGACGCTAGCGGGGAGTACGAGCAGTACTTC
TRBV3-1	TRBJ2-1	-	TRBD2	CASSTPGLADINEQFF	TGTGCCAGCTCAACCCCCGGACTAGCGGACATCAATGAGCAGTTCTTC
TRBV7-2	TRBJ2-5	few	TRBD1	CASSLGGQGFRQETQYF	TGTGCCAGCAGCTTAGGGGGACAGGGTTTTCGTCAAGAGACCCAGTACTTC
TRBV6-5	TRBJ2-3	-	-	CASSGDLGWQYF	TGTGCCAGCAGTGGGGACTTGGGATGGCAGTATTTT
TRBV20-1	TRBJ2-1	few	-	CSARSFHEQFF	TGCAGTGCTAGGAGTTTTCATGAGCAGTTCTTC
TRBV10-3	TRBJ2-1	few	TRBD2	CAISESLQRESYNEQFF	TGTGCCATCAGTGAGTCGCTACAGCGGGAGTCCTACAATGAGCAGTTCTTC
TRBV20-1	TRBJ2-5	many	-	CSADTMATQYF	TGCAGTGCCGACACCATGGCGACCCAGTACTTC
TRBV6-5	TRBJ2-1	-	-	CASSLRGSYSYNEQFF	TGTGCCAGCAGCTTGCGGGGCTCCTACTCCTACAATGAGCAGTTCTTC
TRBV20-1	TRBJ2-3	-	TRBD2	CSARESPGLAGNTQYF	TGCAGTGCTAGAGAGTCACCGGGACTAGCGGGGAATACGCAGTATTTT
TRBV10-3	TRBJ1-5	-	-	CAISADTYSNQPQHF	TGTGCCATCAGCGCGGACACCTATAGCAATCAGCCCCAGCATTTT
TRBV5-4	TRBJ2-3	-	-	CASAPGADTQYF	TGTGCCAGCGCGCCGGGGGCAGATACGCAGTATTTT
TRBV29-1	TRBJ2-3	many	-	CSVSPSSGALDTQYF	TGCAGCGTTTCACCCAGCTCCGGAGCCCTGGATACGCAGTATTTT
TRBV28	TRBJ2-7	few	-	CASSLEGQPRLREQYF	TGTGCCAGCAGTTTAGAGGGGCAGCCTCGGTTGCGGGAGCAGTACTTC
TRBV5-1	TRBJ2-5	-	TRBD1	CASSLAGTVPQETQYF	TGCGCCAGCAGCTTGGCCGGGACAGTACCTCAAGAGACCCAGTACTTC
TRBV6-2/TRBV6-3	TRBJ2-5	-	-	CASSSLGQGQQYF	TGTGCCAGCAGTTCCCTGGGCCAGGGGCAGCAGTACTTC
TRBV28	TRBJ1-4	few	TRBD1	CASSPPRTGREKLFF	TGTGCCAGCAGCCCCCCCCGGACAGGGCGTGAAAAACTGTTTTTT
TRBV21-1	TRBJ2-3	-	-	CASSKAGQGNVADTQYF	TGTGCCAGCAGCAAAGCGGGACAGGGAAATGTGGCAGATACGCAGTATTTT
TRBV7-2	TRBJ2-3	-	TRBD2	CASSLPGTSGFTDTRYF	TGTGCCAGCAGCTTACCTGGGACTAGCGGGTTCACAGATACGCGGTATTTT
TRBV7-2	TRBJ2-5	-	-	CASSSRRAGETQYF	TGTGCCAGCAGCTCGAGACGAGCAGGAGAGACCCAGTACTTC
TRBV7-9	TRBJ2-7	-	-	CASSLSSWGEQYF	TGTGCCAGCAGCTTATCGTCTTGGGGCGAGCAGTACTTC